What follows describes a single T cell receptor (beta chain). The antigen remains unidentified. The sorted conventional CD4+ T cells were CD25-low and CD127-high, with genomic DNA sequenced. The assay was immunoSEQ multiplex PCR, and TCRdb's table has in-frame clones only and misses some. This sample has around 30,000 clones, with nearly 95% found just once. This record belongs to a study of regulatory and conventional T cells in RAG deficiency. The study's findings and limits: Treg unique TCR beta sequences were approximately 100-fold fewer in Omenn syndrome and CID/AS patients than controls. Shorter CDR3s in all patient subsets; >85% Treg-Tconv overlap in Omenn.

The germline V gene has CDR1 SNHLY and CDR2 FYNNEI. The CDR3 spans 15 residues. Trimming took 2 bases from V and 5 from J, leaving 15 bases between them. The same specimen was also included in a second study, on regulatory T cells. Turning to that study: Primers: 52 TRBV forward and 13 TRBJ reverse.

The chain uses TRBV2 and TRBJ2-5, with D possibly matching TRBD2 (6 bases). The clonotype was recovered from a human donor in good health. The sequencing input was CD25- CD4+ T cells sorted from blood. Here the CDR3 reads CASSEFTRGVETQYF. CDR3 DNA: TGTGCCAGCAGTGAATTCACGCGGGGCGTGGAGACCCAGTACTTC.